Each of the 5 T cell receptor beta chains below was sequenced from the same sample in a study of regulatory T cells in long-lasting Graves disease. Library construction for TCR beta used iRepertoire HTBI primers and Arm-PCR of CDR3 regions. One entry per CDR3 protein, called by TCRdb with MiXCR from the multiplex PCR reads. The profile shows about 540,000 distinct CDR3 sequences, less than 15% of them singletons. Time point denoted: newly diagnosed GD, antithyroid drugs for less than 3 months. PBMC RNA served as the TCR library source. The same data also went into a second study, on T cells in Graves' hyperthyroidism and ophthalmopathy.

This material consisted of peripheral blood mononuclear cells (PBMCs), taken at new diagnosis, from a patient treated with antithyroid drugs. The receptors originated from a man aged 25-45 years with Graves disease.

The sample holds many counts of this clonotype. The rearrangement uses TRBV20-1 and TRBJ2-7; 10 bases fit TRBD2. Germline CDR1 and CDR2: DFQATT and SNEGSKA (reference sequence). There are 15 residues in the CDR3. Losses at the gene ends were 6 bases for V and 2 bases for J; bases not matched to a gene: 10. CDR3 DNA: TGCAGTGCGCAGCCTACTAGCGGGAACACCTACGAGCAGTACTTC. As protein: CSAQPTSGNTYEQYF.

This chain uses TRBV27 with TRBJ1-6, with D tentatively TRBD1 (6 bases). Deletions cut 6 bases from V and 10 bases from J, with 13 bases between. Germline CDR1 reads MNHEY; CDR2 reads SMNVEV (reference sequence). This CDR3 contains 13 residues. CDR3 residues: CASRMRGLSPLHF. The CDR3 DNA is TGTGCCAGCAGGATGCGGGGGCTCTCACCCCTCCACTTT.

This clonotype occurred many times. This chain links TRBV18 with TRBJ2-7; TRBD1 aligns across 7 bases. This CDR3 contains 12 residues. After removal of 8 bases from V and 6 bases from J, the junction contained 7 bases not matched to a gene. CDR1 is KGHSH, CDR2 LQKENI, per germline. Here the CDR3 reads CASPPQGVEQYF. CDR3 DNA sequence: TGTGCCAGCCCCCCCCAGGGGGTCGAGCAGTACTTC.

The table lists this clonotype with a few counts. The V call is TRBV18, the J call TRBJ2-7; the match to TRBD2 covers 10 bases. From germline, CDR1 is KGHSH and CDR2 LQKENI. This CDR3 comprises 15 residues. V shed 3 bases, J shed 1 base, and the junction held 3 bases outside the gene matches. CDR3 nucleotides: TGTGCCAGCTCACCCACTAGCGGGGTTTCCTACGAGCAGTACTTC. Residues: CASSPTSGVSYEQYF.

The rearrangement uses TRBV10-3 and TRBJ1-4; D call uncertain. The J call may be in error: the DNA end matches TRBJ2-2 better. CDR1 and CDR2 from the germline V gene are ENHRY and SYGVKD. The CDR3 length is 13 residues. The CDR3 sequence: CAISDSLEKELFF. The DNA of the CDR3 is TGTGCCATCAGTGATTCGTTGGAAAAGGAGCTGTTTTTT.